Listed below are T cell receptor beta chains from one sample, sequenced in a study of T-cell reconstitution after alpha-beta-depleted transplantation in children. A single record per CDR3 protein comes from TCRdb applying MiXCR to the PCR reads. The sample consists of hundreds of thousands of distinct CDR3 sequences, roughly 8.2% of them appearing once. The material sequenced was PBMCs, mostly from graft donor cells, taken 180 days after TCRalphabeta/CD19-depleted stem cell transplant. These receptors originate from a male patient younger than 18 who had a stem cell transplant for acute lymphoblastic leukemia, so the T cells may come from the graft donor. Both conserved end residues are part of each CDR3. D genes are given only for firm matches. A row's size may be missing; if present it is once, few, many or a size class.

TGTGCCAGCAGCCAGGACAGGAACCAAGAGACCCAGTACTTC | CASSQDRNQETQYF | TRBD1 | TRBJ2-5 | TRBV3-1 | many
TGCAGCGTTAAAGGGACTAGCGGCATCGATACGCAGTATTTT | CSVKGTSGIDTQYF | TRBD2 | TRBJ2-3 | TRBV29-1 | many
TGTGCCAGCAGCTTCAGGACAGATACGCAGTATTTT | CASSFRTDTQYF | - | TRBJ2-3 | TRBV5-8 | many
TGCAGTGCTAGAGAAACAGGGGGACCCGGCTACACCTTC | CSARETGGPGYTF | TRBD1 | TRBJ1-2 | TRBV20-1 | many
TGTGCCAGCAGCAGGGGGATCAGTCAGCCCCAGCATTTT | CASSRGISQPQHF | - | TRBJ1-5 | TRBV11-2 | many
TGCGCCAGCAGCTTGGGACCGACTCGCACAGATACGCAGTATTTT | CASSLGPTRTDTQYF | - | TRBJ2-3 | TRBV5-1 | many
TGTGCCAGCAGTACGGGCTTCGACTTCTACGAGCAGTACTTC | CASSTGFDFYEQYF | - | TRBJ2-7 | TRBV6-1 | many
TGTGCCAGCAGCCCATGGACTAGACCTAAAAACATTCAGTACTTC | CASSPWTRPKNIQYF | TRBD2 | TRBJ2-4 | TRBV9 | many
TGCGCCAGCAGTGAGTCGCAGAAAGGCAACCAAGAGACCCAGTACTTC | CASSESQKGNQETQYF | - | TRBJ2-5 | TRBV10-2 | many
TGCAGCGTCGGGAGGTCGTCTCCCGGGGAGCTGTTTTTT | CSVGRSSPGELFF | TRBD2 | TRBJ2-2 | TRBV29-1 | many
TGTGCCAGCTCACCTGAAGCCATGAACACTGAAGCTTTCTTT | CASSPEAMNTEAFF | - | TRBJ1-1 | TRBV18 | many
TGTGCCAGCAGCCAGCGACAGTGGAGCTCAGGGCGGTACGAGCAGTACTTC | CASSQRQWSSGRYEQYF | - | TRBJ2-7 | TRBV3-1 | many
TGTGCCAGCTCACCCGACAGAACCTACAATGAGCAGTTCTTC | CASSPDRTYNEQFF | - | TRBJ2-1 | TRBV18 | many
TGCAGTGCTAGTGGCGTAGAGCAGTACTTC | CSASGVEQYF | - | TRBJ2-7 | TRBV20-1 | many
TGTGCCAGCAGCCGAGACAAGCTTTACGAGCAGTACTTC | CASSRDKLYEQYF | - | TRBJ2-7 | TRBV6-2/TRBV6-3 | many
TGCAGTGCTAAGGACCCACGTCAGCCCCAGCATTTT | CSAKDPRQPQHF | - | TRBJ1-5 | TRBV20-1 | many
TGTGCCAGCAGCTTCTATGGGGCGGATACGCAGTATTTT | CASSFYGADTQYF | - | TRBJ2-3 | TRBV7-6 | few
TGTGCCAGCAGCTTACACTTTACAGATACGCAGTATTTT | CASSLHFTDTQYF | - | TRBJ2-3 | TRBV7-2 | many
TGTGCCAGCAGCTTAGAAGGGGCCATCTACCATGAGCAGTTCTTC | CASSLEGAIYHEQFF | - | TRBJ2-1 | TRBV7-2 | many
TGCGCCAGCAGCGATACAGGGGCATTAGAGACCCAGTACTTC | CASSDTGALETQYF | TRBD1 | TRBJ2-5 | TRBV5-1 | few
TGTGCCAGTAGTATAGCGTCTAGCGGTAAGAATGAGCAGTTCTTC | CASSIASSGKNEQFF | TRBD2 | TRBJ2-1 | TRBV19 | few
TGTGCCAGCAGCTCCAGGGGGATCAATCAGCCCCAGCATTTT | CASSSRGINQPQHF | TRBD1 | TRBJ1-5 | TRBV7-9 | many
TGTGCCAGCTCACCACGTAGACAGGGCGGAGATACGCAGTATTTT | CASSPRRQGGDTQYF | TRBD1 | TRBJ2-3 | TRBV18 | many
TGTGCCAGCAGTGAAATAGGGGCGCCTGGAAACACCATATATTTT | CASSEIGAPGNTIYF | - | TRBJ1-3 | TRBV2 | many
TGTGCCAGCAGTTTGGGGCAGGGGGCGGGAGAGACCCAGTACTTC | CASSLGQGAGETQYF | TRBD1 | TRBJ2-5 | TRBV12-3/TRBV12-4 | many
TGCAGCGTTCCCGAGGGGGCGGGAGACGAGACCCAGTACTTC | CSVPEGAGDETQYF | - | TRBJ2-5 | TRBV29-1 | -
TGTGCCAGCAGTTTAAATCCCGCGTTCTCCCAGCATTTT | CASSLNPAFSQHF | - | TRBJ1-5 | TRBV12-3/TRBV12-4 | -